Below, 32 T cell receptor beta chains from the same sample are listed, as sequenced in a study of somatic mutations in cytotoxic T cells in rheumatoid arthritis. Assay: immunoSEQ multiplex PCR; the TCRdb copy retains only in-frame clones and omits some. The data show 15,000 to 20,000 clones, with approximately 80% seen just once and 12% held by the top ten. Material for sequencing was CD8+ T cells sorted from blood. Receptors originate from an adult with rheumatoid arthritis.

The chain has TRBV2 and TRBJ2-5, with no clear D. CDR1 is SNHLY and CDR2 is FYNNEI in the germline V gene. CDR3 length equals 17 residues. V gave up 4 bases and J gave up 1 base, with 19 bases separating them. The CDR3 spells CASSGFQHSTPQETQYF. As DNA, the CDR3 is TGTGCCAGCAGTGGATTTCAGCATTCGACACCCCAAGAGACCCAGTACTTC.

The sample holds one count of this clone. The chain has TRBV21-1 and TRBJ2-7; the listed D gene, TRBD2, was not tested against the DNA. TRBV21-1 counts as a pseudogene. The CDR3 runs 14 residues. CDR3 in amino acids: CASSKENLHYEQYV. CDR3 nucleotides: TGTGCCAGCAGCAAAGAGAACCTTCACTACGAGCAGTACGTC.

This clone was counted once. This chain connects TRBV4-1 to TRBJ2-7, with D possibly being TRBD2 (6 bases). Trimming stripped 3 bases from V and 3 bases from J, with 9 bases between. This CDR3 contains 13 residues. Germline CDR1 reads MGHRA; CDR2 reads YSYEKL. CDR3 sequence: CASSHGTGYEQYF. The DNA for the CDR3 is TGCGCCAGCAGCCACGGGACTGGCTACGAGCAGTACTTC.

V and J are TRBV6-4 and TRBJ2-2; 7 bases agree with TRBD1. CDR1 and CDR2 from the germline V gene are MRHNA and SNTAGT. The V and J ends lost 6 bases and 3 bases, in that order; junction bases with no gene match: 7. This CDR3 contains 15 residues. CDR3 coding DNA: TGTGCCAGCAGCATGACAGGGATGGACACCGGGGAGCTGTTTTTT. Translation: CASSMTGMDTGELFF.

The V and J genes are TRBV9 and TRBJ1-6; D is ambiguous. The CDR3 spans 15 residues. The germline gives CDR1 SGDLS, CDR2 YYNGEE. Between the trimmed V and J ends, which lost 5 bases and 7 bases, there was a span of 16 bases. CDR3 protein: CASSLVDAKNSPLHF. CDR3 nucleotides: TGTGCCAGCAGTCTGGTGGACGCCAAAAATTCACCCCTCCACTTT.

This clone was recorded a few times. The chain carries TRBV2 and TRBJ1-5; no reliable D call. The CDR3 contains 14 residues. Germline CDR1 SNHLY, CDR2 FYNNEI. The V end lost 4 bases, the J end lost 0 bases, and 7 bases lay between the germline ends. CDR3: CASSAGSSNQPQHF. CDR3 in DNA: TGTGCCAGCAGTGCGGGGAGTAGCAATCAGCCCCAGCATTTT.

This clone turned up a few times. This chain joins TRBV5-1 and TRBJ2-7; D ambiguous. Germline V CDR1 and CDR2: SGHRS, YFSETQ. V was cut by 5 bases and J by 6 bases, with 15 bases left in between. The CDR3 has 13 residues. The CDR3 spells CASSRSPEGEQYV. The CDR3 DNA reads as TGCGCCAGCAGTCGGTCACCCGAAGGCGAGCAGTACGTC.

In its sample, this clone was seen a few times. The CDR3 sequence: CASRRQVRSTDTQYF. The DNA for the CDR3 is TGTGCCAGCAGAAGACAGGTCAGGAGCACAGATACGCAGTATTTT. The chain uses TRBV11-2 and TRBJ2-3; possibly TRBD1 for D (6 bases). Per the germline V gene, CDR1 is SGHAT and CDR2 is FQNNGV. This CDR3 has 15 residues. V was cut by 6 bases and J by 0 bases, with 13 bases left in between.

CDR3 sequence reads: CAISRGDGAYEQYV. The CDR3 region has the DNA TGTGCCATCAGTCGAGGGGACGGGGCCTACGAGCAGTACGTC. The rearrangement links TRBV10-3 to TRBJ2-7, with D perhaps assigned TRBD1 or TRBD2 (5 bases each). Between the trimmed V and J ends, which lost 5 bases and 2 bases, there was a span of 13 bases. Germline V gives CDR1 ENHRY, CDR2 SYGVKD. The CDR3 length is 14 residues.

This clone has only a few counts. The chain combines TRBV9 with TRBJ1-2; 7 bases are shared with TRBD1. The CDR3 is made up of 14 amino acids. Germline assignment: CDR1 SGDLS and CDR2 YYNGEE. V lost 5 bases to trimming and J lost 4 bases; unmatched junction nucleotides: 8. CDR3 in amino acids: CASRRQGGGYGYTF. CDR3 in DNA: TGTGCCAGCAGAAGACAGGGTGGGGGCTATGGCTACACCTTC.

V is TRBV28 and J is TRBJ1-2; a possible D gene is TRBD1 (6 bases). The V and J ends lost 5 bases and 6 bases respectively, with 10 bases between them. From germline, CDR1 is MDHEN and CDR2 SYDVKM. The CDR3 runs 12 residues. The chain's CDR3 is CASSGQKDGYTF. CDR3 sequence (DNA): TGTGCCAGCAGTGGACAGAAGGATGGCTACACCTTC.

The chain is built from TRBV21-1 and TRBJ2-5; the table's D call, TRBD2, has no DNA check behind it. TRBV21-1 is a recognized pseudogene. CDR3 length: 17 residues. The CDR3 spells CASSKDETSLVRETQYF. CDR3 DNA sequence: TGTGCCAGCAGCAAAGATGAGACTAGTCTGGTGCGAGAGACCCAGTACTTC.

This clone was seen just once. The rearrangement joins TRBV10-1 to TRBJ2-7; D is uncertain. The CDR3 consists of 15 residues. Trimming shortened V by 3 bases and J by 6 bases, and 18 bases separated the two germline ends. Germline assignment: CDR1 WNHNN and CDR2 SYGVQD (reference sequence). CDR3 DNA sequence: TGCGCCAGCAGTGAAAGTCGGGCGGCCCCCTCCGAGCAGTACTTC. Amino acid sequence: CASSESRAAPSEQYF.

The V call is TRBV27, the J call TRBJ2-3; TRBD1 matches 9 bases. This CDR3 contains 16 residues. Looked up from germline, CDR1 is MNHEY and CDR2 is SMNVEV (reference sequence). Losses at the gene ends were 1 base for V and 4 bases for J; bases not matched to a gene: 6. The CDR3 spells CASSLYGDRVSDTQYF. Here the CDR3 DNA reads TGTGCCAGCAGTTTATACGGGGACAGGGTGTCAGATACGCAGTATTTT.

The chain uses TRBV28 and TRBJ2-3; D might be TRBD2 (6 bases). This CDR3 is built from 15 residues. Germline V lookup: CDR1 MDHEN, CDR2 SYDVKM. V lost 6 bases to trimming and J lost 2 bases, with 15 bases between them. The CDR3 sequence is CASRSGTLHTDTQYF. The CDR3 coding sequence is TGTGCCAGCAGATCCGGGACTTTGCACACAGATACGCAGTATTTT. The full variable domain, rest sourced from reference TRBV28 and TRBJ2-3, is DVKVTQSSRYLVKRTGEKVFLECVQDMDHENMFWYRQDPGLGLRLIYFSYDVKMKEKGDIPEGYSVSREKKERFSLILESASTNQTSMYLCASRSGTLHTDTQYFGPGTRLTVL.

The chain uses TRBV29-1 and TRBJ2-2; D is perhaps TRBD1 (5 bases). Germline V gives CDR1 SQVTM, CDR2 ANQGSEA. The CDR3 runs 13 residues. This CDR3 is CMIRTTNTGELFF. The CDR3 bases are TGCATGATACGGACAACGAACACCGGGGAGCTGTTTTTT.

This clone was observed a handful of times. The chain couples TRBV6-4 to TRBJ2-3, with 8 bases aligning to TRBD1. Germline V gives CDR1 MRHNA, CDR2 SNTAGT. Trimming removed 0 bases from V and 4 bases from J; junction bases left unmatched: 3. This CDR3 contains 15 residues. The CDR3 reads CASSDSAGGADTQYF. DNA of the CDR3: TGTGCCAGCAGTGACTCGGCAGGGGGCGCAGATACGCAGTATTTT.

As DNA, the CDR3 is TGTGCCAGCAGTGATGGAGACTACTTTCGGGAGCAGTACGTC. This encodes CASSDGDYFREQYV. The chain recombines TRBV6-1 with TRBJ2-7; D may be TRBD2 (5 bases). Per germline, CDR1 MNHNS and CDR2 SASEGT. This CDR3 comprises 14 residues. Trimming stripped 3 bases from V and 7 bases from J, with 16 bases between.

The chain recombines TRBV5-1 with TRBJ1-5; D gene unclear. Per the germline V gene, CDR1 is SGHRS and CDR2 is YFSETQ. Trimming left V 1 base short and J 2 bases short, with 4 bases between. This CDR3 has 13 amino acids. In DNA, the CDR3 is TGCGCCAGCAGCTTGAGAGGCAATCAGCCCCAGCATTTT. This translates into CASSLRGNQPQHF.

V and J are TRBV21-1 and TRBJ1-3; TRBD1 is the table's D call, not checked against the DNA. TRBV21-1 is annotated as a pseudogene. CDR3 size: 15 residues. The CDR3 region has the DNA TGTGCCAGCAGTCAGACAGGGTGTAGAAGAAACACCATATATTTT. Protein: CASSQTGCRRNTIYF.

This clone has just one count. CDR3 in amino acids: CASSQQGMYGYTF. CDR3 in DNA: TGTGCCAGCAGCCAACAGGGCATGTATGGCTACACCTTC. The chain joins TRBV7-3 to TRBJ1-2; D might be TRBD1 (6 bases). Trimming shortened V by 5 bases and J by 5 bases, and 12 bases separated the two germline ends. This CDR3 comprises 13 residues. From germline, CDR1 is SGHTA and CDR2 FQGTGA.

The chain combines TRBV10-3 with TRBJ2-5, with D maybe TRBD1 (6 bases). CDR1 is ENHRY, CDR2 SYGVKD, per germline. Trimming took off 0 bases at V and 5 bases at J, with 13 bases between the two ends. The CDR3 has 15 amino acids. In DNA, the CDR3 is TGTGCCATCAGTGAGTCGAGGGGGAGCGTTGAGACCCAGTACTTC. This gives the protein CAISESRGSVETQYF.

Concerning this clone itself: An end of the junction differs from the germline gene, which may be a read error. The CDR3 loop reads CASTSPAEGMNTEAFF. The DNA of the CDR3 is TGTGCTAGCACCTCCCCGGCAGAAGGGATGAACACTGAAGCTTTCTTT. The gene calls are TRBV7-7 and TRBJ1-1; the D is unclear. The CDR3 length is 16 residues. Germline CDR1 reads SSHAT; CDR2 reads FNYEAQ (reference sequence).

The rearrangement links TRBV6-4 to TRBJ2-3; TRBD1 aligns across 8 bases. The CDR3 loop spans 14 amino acids. V was clipped by 4 bases and J by 3 bases; unmatched bases: 3. The V gene's germline CDR1 is MRHNA and CDR2 SNTAGT. CDR3 coding DNA: TGTGCCAGCAGTGCGGACAGGGAGACAGATACGCAGTATTTT. It is translated as CASSADRETDTQYF.

The gene calls are TRBV6-5 and TRBJ1-4; 9 nucleotides agree with TRBD1. Germline CDR1 reads MNHEY; CDR2 reads SVGAGI. The CDR3 sequence is 14 residues long. The trim removed 5 bases at V and 8 bases at J, leaving 6 bases unmatched. CDR3 coding DNA: TGTGCCAGCAGTACCCTGACAGGGGGAGAAAAACTGTTTTTT. Translation gives CASSTLTGGEKLFF.

The chain carries TRBV19 and TRBJ1-6, with D tentatively TRBD1 (5 bases). V was pared by 5 bases and J by 9 bases, with 8 bases between. From germline, CDR1 is LNHDA and CDR2 SQIVND (reference sequence). The CDR3 sequence is 12 residues long. This CDR3 is CASSPQGSPLHF. Here the CDR3 DNA reads TGTGCCAGTAGTCCCCAGGGTTCACCCCTCCACTTT.

The genes are TRBV10-3 and TRBJ1-1; 9 nucleotides agree with TRBD1. V shed 3 bases, J shed 5 bases, and the junction held 7 bases outside the gene matches. This CDR3 spans 15 amino acids. Per germline, CDR1 ENHRY and CDR2 SYGVKD. CDR3 nucleotide sequence: TGTGCCATCAGTGACCAAACAGGGGGCGGTACTGAAGCTTTCTTT. Residues: CAISDQTGGGTEAFF.

The V and J genes are TRBV30 and TRBJ2-1; D is perhaps TRBD1 or TRBD2 (7 bases each). V lost 6 bases and J 3 bases, leaving 15 bases between the germline ends. Per the germline V gene, CDR1 is GTSNPN and CDR2 is SVGIG (reference sequence). The CDR3 has 14 amino acids. The CDR3 sequence is CACPRGGDYNEQFF. Written as DNA, the CDR3 is TGTGCCTGCCCCAGGGGGGGGGACTACAATGAGCAGTTCTTC.

This rearrangement joins TRBV6-4 to TRBJ2-6; 8 bases are shared with TRBD1. This CDR3 has 16 amino acids. Unmatched junction bases numbered 4, after V lost 6 bases and J lost 0 bases. Per germline, CDR1 MRHNA and CDR2 SNTAGT. For the CDR3, the DNA is TGTGCCAGCAGCCCGACAGGGGACTCTGGGGCCAACGTCCTGACTTTC. Its protein is CASSPTGDSGANVLTF.

J is TRBJ1-1 and V is TRBV9; 8 positions agree with TRBD1. The CDR3 spans 18 residues. From germline, CDR1 is SGDLS and CDR2 YYNGEE. With 0 bases clipped from V and 3 bases from J, the junction kept 13 bases outside the gene matches. The CDR3 nucleotides read TGTGCCAGCAGCGTAGCCGACAGGGGAGGATTGTGGTACACTGAAGCTTTCTTT. Its protein is CASSVADRGGLWYTEAFF.

In this sample, this clone turned up once. The V call is TRBV6-5, the J call TRBJ1-6; D is ambiguous. V shed 5 bases and J shed 10 bases, with 18 bases lying between them. This CDR3 has 15 amino acids. Germline CDR1 MNHEY, CDR2 SVGAGI. The CDR3 protein is CASSLFHGSNSPLHF. CDR3 nucleotide sequence: TGTGCCAGCAGTCTATTCCATGGATCTAACTCACCCCTCCACTTT.

The chain couples TRBV19 to TRBJ2-5, with D possibly being TRBD1 or TRBD2 (6 bases each). V was clipped by 0 bases and J by 5 bases, with 16 bases between them. CDR3 size: 16 residues. Germline CDR1 LNHDA, CDR2 SQIVND (reference sequence). For the CDR3, the DNA is TGTGCCAGTAGTATAGATTGGGAACGGGGGCGTGAGACCCAGTACTTC. Protein product: CASSIDWERGRETQYF.